The count of the clone carrying this T cell receptor (beta chain) is one. Its specificity is unknown. Chemo-refractory metastatic non-small-cell lung cancer patients were treated with focal radiation plus CTLA-4 blockade with ipilimumab. CDR3 length equals 15 residues. The ends lost 6 bases at V and 1 base at J; junction bases unmatched: 7. Germline CDR1 reads SGHTA; CDR2 reads FQGNSA. This specimen comes from a study of radiotherapy plus CTLA-4 blockade in lung cancer. Study results and limitations: Radiotherapy plus ipilimumab was followed by expansion in blood of tumor-derived TCR clones.

The method was immunoSEQ multiplex PCR; TCRdb's version includes in-frame clones alone and lacks a portion of them. The repertoire has about 87,000 clones, roughly 86% of them found once; the top ten carry roughly 17%. This specimen was peripheral blood, taken from a patient treated with radiotherapy plus ipilimumab. This TCR came from a human donor with non-small cell lung cancer that progressed on radiotherapy plus ipilimumab. This chain connects TRBV7-2 to TRBJ2-7; TRBD1 agrees at 9 bases. The CDR3 here is CASSPIGTGSYEQYF. The CDR3, as DNA: TGTGCCAGCAGTCCCATAGGGACAGGGTCCTACGAGCAGTACTTC.